This TCR beta chain was sequenced during a study of CD8+ T cells in alopecia areata (dated by TCRdb to 2016 to 2019). For the study in its entirety: The treated patients took part in an open-label pilot trial in which moderate-to-severe alopecia areata was treated with oral tofacitinib at 5 to 10 mg twice daily. Tofacitinib was administered for 6 to 18 months, and 6 months of follow-up off drug were then conducted to assess delayed response and recurrence. In treated patients, disease severity was measured using the SALT score, which gives the percentage of scalp surface area affected. The study used high-throughput TCRbeta sequencing to examine T cell clonal expansion in alopecia areata, in both the C3H/HeJ mouse model and human patients. In humans, TCRbeta sequencing was performed on scalp tissue and on sorted CD4+ and CD8+ peripheral blood T cells from healthy controls and from patients with patchy or totalis/universalis alopecia areata. Biopsies were taken from tofacitinib-treated patients at baseline and at 4 and 24 weeks of treatment, and a later scalp biopsy was taken in several of the tofacitinib-treated patients. Scalp clonality was compared among normal scalp (n=4), patchy alopecia areata scalp (n=8), and alopecia totalis/universalis scalp (n=8). RNA was extracted with the PAXgene miRNA kit for fixed scalp, the miRNeasy kit for PBMCs, and the RNeasy kit for mouse skin. TCRbeta CDR3 regions were amplified by immunoSEQ multiplex PCR with 35 Vbeta forward and 13 Jbeta reverse primers.

Receptor amplification or capture employed the immunoSEQ multiplex PCR assay. RNA was extracted from all samples and reverse transcribed into cDNA as template for TCR sequencing. First-strand cDNA was synthesized using SuperScript III with a 2:1 mix of oligo-dT and random hexamers. A synthetic immune receptor repertoire was used to gauge amplification bias, and whatever bias remained was removed computationally. The paper's data handling went like this. Raw reads were preprocessed to remove errors, and CDR3 was defined by IMGT conventions from the conserved cysteine to phenylalanine. Clonality was computed by normalizing Shannon entropy by log2 of the number of productive unique TCRs and subtracting the result from 1. Scalp TCRbeta sequences were cross-referenced with sorted blood CD4 and CD8 repertoires so that the CD4 or CD8 identity of scalp clones could be inferred. Here the immuneACCESS table is served through TCRdb, limited to in-frame sequences with V and J called. Missing clones are a known gap in these copies; in checked studies unresolved V genes cover under half, and the rest lacks a known reason. The V and J calls and clone size come from that table; D and trimming were worked out from the DNA. The sample table records 100,000 to 150,000 clones; around 63% of these occur just once. The ten largest clonotypes hold around 6% of the sample.

The study at large found these results: Resident alphabeta T cells in normal human skin are also sequenced, complicating scalp TCR repertoire analysis, unlike mouse skin dominated by gammadelta T cells. Higher clonality and more expanded CD8+ clones were observed in lesional scalp than in normal scalp, particularly in alopecia totalis/universalis, a finding suggestive of antigenic drive. The treated cohort was small, with a single nonresponder, so links between baseline CD8+ expansion and response need larger studies. Scalp clonality and the number of expanded CD8+ clones among the top 100 scalp clones were significantly decreased by tofacitinib. Compared with mice, TCR sequences shared between patients were less clear, possibly partly because of HLA diversity across the patient population. Many expanded lesional clones persisted in scalp and blood during tofacitinib treatment, which may partly explain relapse after stopping treatment.

Germline trimming: 0 bases from V, 6 bases from J; junction bases outside gene matches: 6. From a lookup of the germline V gene, CDR1 and CDR2 are SGDLS and YYNGEE. The CDR3 sequence holds 15 residues, the cysteine and phenylalanine included. The read is trimmed to its CDR3 DNA, 45 bases read in frame from base 1. As for this clone: The antigen this receptor binds is unknown. No much larger clone is present one base from it, and per-base qualities are unavailable.

The label giving this sample's time point can be read as: around 28 days on oral tofacitinib. In the paper's terms, the treatment or condition label means: oral pan-JAK inhibitor, 5-10 mg twice daily. Lesional scalp punch biopsies and peripheral blood were collected from alopecia areata patients. PBMCs were isolated by density centrifugation and stained for CD3, CD4 and CD8, and CD4+ and CD8+ T cells were sorted on a FACSAria. The sequence was collected from a human donor with alopecia areata. The sequence is built from TRBV9 and TRBJ2-4; the junction holds 7 bases that match TRBD1. The material was CD4+ T cells sorted from blood, obtained at week 4, from a patient treated with tofacitinib. CDR3 loop: CASSVEGQAGNIQYF. The bases are TGTGCCAGCAGCGTAGAAGGACAGGCCGGAAACATTCAGTACTTC.